This TCR beta chain was recorded in a study of human T cells and chemical hapten exposure. Time point given: patch test 2, 6 weeks after DPC sensitization. Treatment reported: therapeutic diphenylcyclopropenone sensitization with weekly scalp DPC. TCRdb processed the RACE reads anew with MiXCR; each CDR3 protein has one entry. The sample has approximately 100,000 distinct CDR3 sequences, 9.2% seen once. The J segment lost 9 bases and the V segment lost 5 bases, leaving 16 bases of the junction unmatched. The CDR3 is 16 residues long. Germline CDR1 is MDHEN and CDR2 is SYDVKM. The sequenced sample was whole blood, obtained in connection with sensitization to the hapten diphenylcyclopropenone (DPC). This sequence was found in a middle-aged woman with alopecia areata. Some clones in this sample may be carry-over from other donors' samples. The chain employs TRBV28 and TRBJ2-1, with TRBD1 matching 7 bases. CDR3 region: CASSPLYGTEWAEQFF. The CDR3 bases are TGTGCCAGCAGTCCCTTATACGGGACAGAGTGGGCTGAGCAGTTCTTC.